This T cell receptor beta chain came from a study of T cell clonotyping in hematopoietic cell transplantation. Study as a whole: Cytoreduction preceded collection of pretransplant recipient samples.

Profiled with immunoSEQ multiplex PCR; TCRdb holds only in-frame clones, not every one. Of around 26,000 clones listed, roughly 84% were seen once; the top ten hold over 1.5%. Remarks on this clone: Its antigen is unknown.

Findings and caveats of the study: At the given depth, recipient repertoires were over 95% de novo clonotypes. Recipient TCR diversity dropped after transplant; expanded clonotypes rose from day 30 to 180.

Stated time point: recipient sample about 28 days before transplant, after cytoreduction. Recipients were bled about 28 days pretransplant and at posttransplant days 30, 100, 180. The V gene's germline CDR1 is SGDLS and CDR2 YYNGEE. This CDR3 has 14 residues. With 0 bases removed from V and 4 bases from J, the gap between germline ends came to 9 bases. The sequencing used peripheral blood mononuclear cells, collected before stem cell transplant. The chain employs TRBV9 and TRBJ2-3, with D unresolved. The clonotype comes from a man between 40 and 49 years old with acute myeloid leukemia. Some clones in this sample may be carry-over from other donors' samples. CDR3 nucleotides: TGTGCCAGCAGCGTAGAGCCGATTTCAGATACGCAGTATTTT. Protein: CASSVEPISDTQYF.